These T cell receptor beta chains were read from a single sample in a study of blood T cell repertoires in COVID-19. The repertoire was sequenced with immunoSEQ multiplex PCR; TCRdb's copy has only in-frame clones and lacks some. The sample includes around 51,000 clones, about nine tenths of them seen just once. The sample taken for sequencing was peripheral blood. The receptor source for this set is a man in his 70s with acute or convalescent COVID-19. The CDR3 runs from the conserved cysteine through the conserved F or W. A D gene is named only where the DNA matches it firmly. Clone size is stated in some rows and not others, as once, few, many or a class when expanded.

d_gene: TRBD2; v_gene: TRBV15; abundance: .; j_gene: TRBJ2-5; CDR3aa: CATSRARLARGETQYF; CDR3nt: TGTGCCACCAGCAGAGCACGACTAGCGCGGGGCGAGACCCAGTACTTC
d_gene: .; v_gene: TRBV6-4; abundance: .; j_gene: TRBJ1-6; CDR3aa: CASSEGGRGSYNSPLHF; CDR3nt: TGTGCCAGCAGTGAGGGAGGGAGAGGATCCTATAATTCACCCCTCCACTTT
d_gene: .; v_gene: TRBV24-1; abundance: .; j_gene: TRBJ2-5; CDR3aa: CATSDPGQYQETQYF; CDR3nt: TGTGCCACCAGTGACCCTGGACAGTACCAAGAGACCCAGTACTTC
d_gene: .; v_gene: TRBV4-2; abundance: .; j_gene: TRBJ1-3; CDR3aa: CASSQGLRDSGNTIYF; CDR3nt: TGTGCCAGCAGCCAAGGACTCCGGGACTCTGGAAACACCATATATTTT
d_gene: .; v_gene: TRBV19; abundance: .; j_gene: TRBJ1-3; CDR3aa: CASRSLGGPAGNTIYF; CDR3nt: TGTGCCAGTAGGTCCCTGGGGGGACCGGCGGGAAACACCATATATTTT
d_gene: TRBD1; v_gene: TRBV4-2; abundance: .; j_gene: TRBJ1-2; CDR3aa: CASSPNAGTGGSGYTF; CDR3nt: TGTGCCAGCAGCCCCAACGCCGGGACAGGGGGATCCGGCTACACCTTC
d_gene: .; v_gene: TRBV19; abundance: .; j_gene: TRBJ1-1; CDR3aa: CASSQGMNTEAFF; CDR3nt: TGTGCCAGTAGTCAGGGAATGAACACTGAAGCTTTCTTT
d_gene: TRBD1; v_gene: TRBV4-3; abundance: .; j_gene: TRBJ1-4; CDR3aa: CASSQGMDRGNEKLFF; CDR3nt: TGCGCCAGCAGCCAGGGAATGGACAGGGGTAATGAAAAACTGTTTTTT
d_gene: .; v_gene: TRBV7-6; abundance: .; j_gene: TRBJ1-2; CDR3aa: CASSLGGSLGGPGYGYTF; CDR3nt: TGTGCCAGCAGCTTAGGAGGGAGCTTGGGGGGGCCGGGCTATGGCTACACCTTC
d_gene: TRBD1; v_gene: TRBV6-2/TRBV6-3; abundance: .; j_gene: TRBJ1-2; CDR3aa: CASSSPPGQGKPVYGYTF; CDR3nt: TGTGCCAGCAGTTCCCCTCCGGGACAGGGTAAACCTGTTTATGGCTACACCTTC
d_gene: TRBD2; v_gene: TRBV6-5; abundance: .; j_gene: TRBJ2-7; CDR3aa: CASSYSGGSREQYF; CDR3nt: TGTGCCAGCAGTTACAGCGGGGGCTCTCGCGAGCAGTACTTC
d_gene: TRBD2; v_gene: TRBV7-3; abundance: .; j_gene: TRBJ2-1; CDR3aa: CASSLRASGENEQFF; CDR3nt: TGTGCCAGCAGCTTAAGGGCTAGCGGGGAGAATGAGCAGTTCTTC
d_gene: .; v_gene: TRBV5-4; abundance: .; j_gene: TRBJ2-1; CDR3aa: CASSLVTARSSYNEQFF; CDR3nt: TGTGCCAGCAGCTTGGTTACGGCCCGGAGCTCCTACAATGAGCAGTTCTTC
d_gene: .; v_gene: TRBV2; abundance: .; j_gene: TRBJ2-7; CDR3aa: CASKDRAYEQYF; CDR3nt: TGTGCCAGCAAGGACAGAGCCTACGAGCAGTACTTC
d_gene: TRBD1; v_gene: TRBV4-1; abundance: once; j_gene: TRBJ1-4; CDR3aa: CASSLGQGREKLFF; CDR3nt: TGCGCCAGCAGCCTTGGACAGGGGAGGGAAAAACTGTTTTTT
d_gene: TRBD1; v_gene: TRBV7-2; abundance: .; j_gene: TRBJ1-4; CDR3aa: CASSLVGTGAYSREKLFF; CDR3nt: TGTGCCAGCAGCTTAGTGGGGACAGGGGCTTACAGTCGTGAAAAACTGTTTTTT
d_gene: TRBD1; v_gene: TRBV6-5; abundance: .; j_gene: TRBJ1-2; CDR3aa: CASSQGQIYGYTF; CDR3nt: TGTGCCAGCAGCCAGGGACAGATCTATGGCTACACCTTC
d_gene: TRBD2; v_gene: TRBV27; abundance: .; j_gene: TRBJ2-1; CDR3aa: CASSLLTSGGTNNEQFF; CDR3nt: TGTGCCAGCAGTTTACTGACTAGCGGGGGGACCAACAATGAGCAGTTCTTC
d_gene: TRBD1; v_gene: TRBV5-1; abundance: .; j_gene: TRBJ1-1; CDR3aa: CASSCGETGTENTEAFF; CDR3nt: TGCGCCAGCAGCTGTGGGGAGACCGGGACAGAGAACACTGAAGCTTTCTTT
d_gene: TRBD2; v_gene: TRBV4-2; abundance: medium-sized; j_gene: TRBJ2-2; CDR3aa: CASSQEAGGTGELFF; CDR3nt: TGTGCCAGCAGCCAAGAGGCGGGGGGCACCGGGGAGCTGTTTTTT
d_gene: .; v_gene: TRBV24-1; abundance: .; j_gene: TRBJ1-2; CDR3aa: CATSDPPDGYTF; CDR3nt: TGTGCCACCAGTGACCCCCCTGATGGCTACACCTTC
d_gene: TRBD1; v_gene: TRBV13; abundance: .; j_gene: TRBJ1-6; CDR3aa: CASRPQGAGNSPLHF; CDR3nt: TGTGCCAGCAGACCACAGGGGGCCGGTAATTCACCCCTCCACTTT
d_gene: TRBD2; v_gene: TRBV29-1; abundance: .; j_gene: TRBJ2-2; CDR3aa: CSARLAQNTGELFF; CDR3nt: TGCAGCGCCCGACTAGCCCAGAACACCGGGGAGCTGTTTTTT
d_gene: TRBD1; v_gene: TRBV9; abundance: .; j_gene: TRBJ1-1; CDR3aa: CASSTAGGFSEAFF; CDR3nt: TGTGCCAGCAGCACCGCAGGGGGCTTCTCTGAAGCTTTCTTT
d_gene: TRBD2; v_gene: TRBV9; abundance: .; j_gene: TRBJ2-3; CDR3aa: CASSHGLARAGDTQYF; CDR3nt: TGTGCCAGCAGCCACGGACTAGCGCGTGCAGGAGATACGCAGTATTTT
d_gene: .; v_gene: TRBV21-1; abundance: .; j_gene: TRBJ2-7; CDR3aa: CASSTGQDEQYF; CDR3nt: TGTGCCAGCAGCACCGGACAGGACGAGCAGTACTTC
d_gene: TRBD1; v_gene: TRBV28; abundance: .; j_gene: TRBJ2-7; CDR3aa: CASSQQGASVDEQYF; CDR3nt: TGTGCCAGCAGTCAACAGGGGGCCTCGGTGGACGAGCAGTACTTC
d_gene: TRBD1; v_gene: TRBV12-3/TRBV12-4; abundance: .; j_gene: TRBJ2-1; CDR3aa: CASTRQGWNEQFF; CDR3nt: TGTGCCAGCACCCGACAGGGGTGGAATGAGCAGTTCTTC
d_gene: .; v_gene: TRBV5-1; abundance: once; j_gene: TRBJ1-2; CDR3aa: CASSRAVTGDPRGYTF; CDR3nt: TGCGCCAGCAGCCGGGCGGTGACAGGCGACCCAAGGGGCTACACCTTC
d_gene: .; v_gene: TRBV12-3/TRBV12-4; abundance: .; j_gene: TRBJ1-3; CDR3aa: CASNPGGGNTIYF; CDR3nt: TGTGCCAGCAACCCCGGGGGTGGAAACACCATATATTTT
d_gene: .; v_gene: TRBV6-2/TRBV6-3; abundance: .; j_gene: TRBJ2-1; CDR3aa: CASSYGGGQAGRGNEQFF; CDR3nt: TGTGCCAGCAGTTACGGGGGGGGACAGGCAGGAAGGGGCAATGAGCAGTTCTTC
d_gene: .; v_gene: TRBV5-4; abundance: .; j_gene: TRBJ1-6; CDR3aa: CASSSPSEADSPLHF; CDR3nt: TGTGCCAGCAGCTCGCCGAGCGAGGCGGATTCACCCCTCCACTTT
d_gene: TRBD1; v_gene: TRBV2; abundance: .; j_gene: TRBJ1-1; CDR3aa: CASDRTGRVNTEAFF; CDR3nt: TGTGCCAGTGACCGGACAGGTCGGGTGAACACTGAAGCTTTCTTT
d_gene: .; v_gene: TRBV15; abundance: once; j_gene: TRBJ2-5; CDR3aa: CATSTQDDRGETQYF; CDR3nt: TGTGCCACCAGCACGCAGGACGATCGCGGGGAGACCCAGTACTTC
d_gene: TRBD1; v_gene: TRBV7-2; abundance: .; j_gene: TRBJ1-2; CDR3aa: CASSRPGTEVFNYGYTF; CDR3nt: TGTGCCAGCAGCCGTCCCGGGACAGAGGTATTTAACTATGGCTACACCTTC
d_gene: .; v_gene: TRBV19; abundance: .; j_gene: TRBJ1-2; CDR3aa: CASRADTSPTYGYTF; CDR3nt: TGTGCCAGTAGGGCTGACACGTCTCCAACGTATGGCTACACCTTC
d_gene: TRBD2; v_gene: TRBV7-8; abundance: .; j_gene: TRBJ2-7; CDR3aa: CASTKTGLAGSYEQYF; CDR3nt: TGTGCCAGCACCAAAACGGGACTAGCGGGGAGTTACGAGCAGTACTTC
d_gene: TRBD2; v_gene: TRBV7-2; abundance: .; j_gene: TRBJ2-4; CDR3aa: CASSPTSGIAKNIQYF; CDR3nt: TGTGCCAGCAGCCCTACTAGCGGCATAGCCAAAAACATTCAGTACTTC
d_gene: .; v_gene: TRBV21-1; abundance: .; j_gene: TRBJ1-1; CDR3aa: CASSNLTGTTIFTTEAFF; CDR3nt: TGTGCCAGCAGCAACCTGACCGGGACAACCATTTTTACGACTGAAGCTTTCTTT
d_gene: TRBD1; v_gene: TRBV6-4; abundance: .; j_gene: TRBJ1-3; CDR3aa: CASTPGQGCLMTGGNTIYF; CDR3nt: TGTGCCAGCACCCCGGGACAGGGATGTCTAATGACGGGTGGAAACACCATATATTTT
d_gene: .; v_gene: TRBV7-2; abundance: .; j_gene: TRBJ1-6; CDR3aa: CASSFPGRGRNSPLHF; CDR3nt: TGTGCCAGCAGCTTCCCAGGGAGGGGGAGGAATTCACCCCTCCACTTT
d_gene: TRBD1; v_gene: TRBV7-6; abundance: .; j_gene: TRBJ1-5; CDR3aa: CASSLDTGVGQPQHF; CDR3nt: TGTGCCAGCAGTTTAGACACAGGGGTGGGGCAGCCCCAGCATTTT
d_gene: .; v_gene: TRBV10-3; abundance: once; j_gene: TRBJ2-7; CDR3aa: CAISRGTGYEQYF; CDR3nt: TGTGCCATTAGCCGGGGAACGGGATACGAGCAGTACTTC
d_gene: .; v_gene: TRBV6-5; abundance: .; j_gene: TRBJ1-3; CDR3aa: CASTEGNSGNTIYF; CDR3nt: TGTGCCAGCACAGAGGGAAACTCTGGAAACACCATATATTTT
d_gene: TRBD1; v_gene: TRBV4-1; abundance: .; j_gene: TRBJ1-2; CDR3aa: CASSQPTRTGSYGYTF; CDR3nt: TGCGCCAGCAGCCAACCCACTCGGACAGGGAGCTATGGCTACACCTTC
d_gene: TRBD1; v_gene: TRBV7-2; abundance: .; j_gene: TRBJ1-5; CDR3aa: CASSARQGIYQPQHF; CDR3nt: TGTGCCAGCAGCGCACGACAGGGTATTTATCAGCCCCAGCATTTT
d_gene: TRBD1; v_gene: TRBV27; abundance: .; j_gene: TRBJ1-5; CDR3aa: CASSSFPGQGGSNQPQHF; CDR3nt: TGTGCCAGCAGTTCCTTCCCGGGACAGGGGGGGAGCAATCAGCCCCAGCATTTT